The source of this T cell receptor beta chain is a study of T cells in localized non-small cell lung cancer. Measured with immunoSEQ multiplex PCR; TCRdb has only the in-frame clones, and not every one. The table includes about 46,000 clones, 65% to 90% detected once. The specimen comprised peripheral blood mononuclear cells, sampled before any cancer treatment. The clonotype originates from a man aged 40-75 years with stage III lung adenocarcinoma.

The CDR3 spells CASSQDSAGARTDTQYF. CDR3 nucleotide sequence: TGTGCCAGCAGCCAAGATTCAGCGGGGGCCCGCACAGATACGCAGTATTTT. The chain combines TRBV14 with TRBJ2-3; 8 nucleotides match TRBD2. The germline V gene has CDR1 SGHDN and CDR2 FVKESK. The length of the CDR3 is 17 residues. V was pared by 0 bases and J by 1 base, with 6 bases of the junction left unmatched.